Listed below are T cell receptor beta chains from one sample, sequenced in a study of breast tumors, draining lymph nodes, adjacent tissues. One entry per CDR3 protein, called by TCRdb with MiXCR from the multiplex PCR reads. Of about 270,000 distinct CDR3 sequences detected, 30% appear once; the ten largest clones hold 0.85% to 1.3%. The sample consisted of axillary lymph node tissue. The receptors come from a female donor with breast cancer. Some clones in this sample may be carry-over from other donors' samples. CDR3s include the opening cysteine and the closing phenylalanine or tryptophan. A D gene is named only where the DNA matches it firmly. Clone size appears in some rows only: once, few, many, or a class for an expanded clone.

size,V,J,D,CDR3,DNA
NA,TRBV7-2,TRBJ2-5,NA,CASSTPWDSNGGQCMETQYF,TGTGCCAGCAGCACGCCTTGGGATTCGAACGGGGGACAATGTATGGAGACCCAGTACTTC
many,TRBV4-1,TRBJ2-7,TRBD2,CASSRFSGSYEQYF,TGCGCCAGCAGCCGTTTTAGCGGGTCCTACGAGCAGTACTTC
many,TRBV10-3,TRBJ2-3,TRBD1,CASGQGGGTDTQYF,TGTGCCAGCGGACAGGGCGGGGGCACAGATACGCAGTATTTT
many,TRBV7-9,TRBJ2-6,TRBD2,CASSLALTSGYNSGANVLTF,TGTGCCAGCAGCTTAGCATTGACTAGCGGGTACAACTCTGGGGCCAACGTCCTGACTTTC
many,TRBV9,TRBJ2-3,TRBD2,CASSVAGLAGGVTQYF,TGTGCCAGCAGCGTCGCGGGACTAGCGGGAGGAGTTACGCAGTATTTT
NA,TRBV20-1,TRBJ2-5,TRBD2,CSARLAGGTPYF,TGCAGTGCTCGACTAGCGGGAGGGACCCCGTACTTC
NA,TRBV15,TRBJ2-1,NA,CATSCSGTLFNEQFF,TGTGCCACCAGCTGCTCCGGGACTCTCTTCAATGAGCAGTTCTTC
NA,TRBV7-6,TRBJ2-2,NA,CASSPRESGELFF,TGTGCCAGCAGCCCCAGGGAGTCCGGGGAGCTGTTTTTT
many,TRBV15,TRBJ2-3,NA,CATSSARSGGTQYF,TGTGCCACCAGCAGCGCTCGATCTGGGGGTACGCAGTATTTT
few,TRBV6-5,TRBJ2-5,TRBD2,CASSYEREAHQVETQYF,TGTGCCAGCAGTTACGAGCGGGAGGCCCACCAGGTAGAGACCCAGTACTTC
NA,TRBV5-1,TRBJ2-7,NA,CAGRVTTSPYEQYF,TGCGCCGGCAGGGTGACAACGAGCCCCTACGAGCAGTACTTC
few,TRBV29-1,TRBJ1-1,NA,CSVNTVNTEAFF,TGCAGCGTTAATACGGTGAACACTGAAGCTTTCTTT
few,TRBV7-9,TRBJ2-6,NA,CASSRAILERSTGANVLTF,TGTGCCAGCAGCCGAGCAATTCTCGAGCGGAGCACTGGGGCCAACGTCCTGACTTTC
NA,TRBV15,TRBJ2-5,NA,CATSRESWQGFGETQYF,TGTGCCACCAGCAGAGAGTCGTGGCAGGGGTTTGGAGAGACCCAGTACTTC
few,TRBV9,TRBJ1-5,TRBD1,CASSSTGVRQPQHF,TGTGCCAGCAGCTCGACAGGGGTCAGGCAGCCCCAGCATTTT
NA,TRBV7-9,TRBJ2-6,NA,CASSFPTVSGANVLTF,TGTGCCAGCAGCTTCCCCACTGTCTCTGGGGCCAACGTCCTGACTTTC
many,TRBV5-4,TRBJ1-2,TRBD1,CASSTRTGDYGYTF,TGTGCCAGCAGCACGCGGACAGGGGACTATGGCTACACCTTC
many,TRBV27,TRBJ2-2,NA,CASSSDSLGAGELFF,TGTGCCAGCAGCTCAGACAGTCTAGGGGCCGGGGAGCTGTTTTTT
many,TRBV6-5,TRBJ2-5,NA,CASSYNRAQETQYF,TGTGCCAGCAGCTACAACAGGGCGCAAGAGACCCAGTACTTC
few,TRBV5-1,TRBJ1-2,NA,CASSLRTPNSYGYTF,TGCGCCAGCAGCTTGCGGACTCCCAACTCCTATGGCTACACCTTC
few,TRBV6-1,TRBJ2-5,TRBD2,CASSALAGSYQETQYF,TGTGCCAGCAGTGCTTTAGCGGGCTCGTACCAAGAGACCCAGTACTTC
many,TRBV11-2,TRBJ2-3,TRBD2,CASSRTGRTTDTQYF,TGTGCCAGCAGCCGAACCGGGAGGACTACAGATACGCAGTATTTT
many,TRBV5-1,TRBJ1-3,TRBD1,CASSFGGGTIGNTIYF,TGCGCCAGCAGCTTTGGAGGGGGCACCATTGGAAACACCATATATTTT
NA,TRBV20-1,TRBJ2-7,TRBD2,CSARLAGVIEQYF,TGCAGTGCTAGACTAGCGGGAGTAATCGAGCAGTACTTC
few,TRBV5-1,TRBJ2-2,TRBD2,CASSLETSGSYNTGELFF,TGCGCCAGCAGCTTGGAAACTAGCGGGAGCTATAACACCGGGGAGCTGTTTTTT
NA,TRBV18,TRBJ2-3,NA,CASSPTPPIISTDTQYF,TGTGCCAGCTCACCAACCCCGCCCATCATTAGCACAGATACGCAGTATTTT
once,TRBV7-6,TRBJ2-7,TRBD2,CASSLRLTSAPPKGQYF,TGTGCCAGCAGCCTGCGTCTGACTAGCGCCCCGCCCAAGGGGCAGTACTTC
many,TRBV10-1,TRBJ2-3,TRBD2,CASSLSGRADTQYF,TGCGCCAGCAGTCTTAGCGGGAGAGCAGATACGCAGTATTTT
many,TRBV20-1,TRBJ2-1,NA,CSARDLGSAESDEQFF,TGCAGTGCTAGAGATCTCGGGAGCGCAGAGTCGGATGAGCAGTTCTTC
NA,TRBV20-1,TRBJ1-6,NA,CSARVRGNISPFHF,TGCAGTGCTAGAGTACGTGGCAACATTTCACCCTTCCACTTT
few,TRBV6-5,TRBJ2-1,TRBD2,CASSYSGTSGGNGQFF,TGTGCCAGCAGTTACTCCGGGACTAGCGGGGGCAATGGGCAGTTCTTC
many,TRBV11-3,TRBJ2-1,NA,CASSLGPVMEQFF,TGTGCCAGCAGCTTAGGTCCTGTGATGGAGCAGTTCTTC
many,TRBV6-1,TRBJ2-3,NA,CASSKGDSTDTQYF,TGTGCCAGCAGTAAGGGGGACAGCACAGATACGCAGTATTTT
many,TRBV20-1,TRBJ1-6,NA,CSARETDVWSPLHF,TGCAGTGCTAGAGAAACCGACGTCTGGTCACCCCTCCACTTT
many,TRBV7-9,TRBJ2-5,NA,CATGTLQETQYF,TGTGCCACCGGGACTTTGCAAGAGACCCAGTACTTC
NA,TRBV5-8,TRBJ1-2,TRBD1,CARQGQGSGYTF,TGTGCGAGACAGGGCCAGGGATCTGGCTACACCTTC
many,TRBV7-9,TRBJ2-5,NA,CASRMAGIGVETQYF,TGTGCCAGCCGAATGGCGGGGATAGGGGTGGAGACCCAGTACTTC
NA,TRBV25-1,TRBJ2-4,TRBD2,CASVAPIAGGKNIQYF,TGTGCCAGCGTTGCCCCTATAGCGGGAGGGAAAAACATTCAGTACTTC
many,TRBV10-3,TRBJ2-3,NA,CAISEREGTDTQYF,TGTGCCATCAGTGAGCGGGAAGGGACAGATACGCAGTATTTT
many,TRBV29-1,TRBJ2-1,NA,CSVDKSQGSEQFF,TGCAGCGTGGACAAGTCCCAGGGGAGTGAGCAGTTCTTC
many,TRBV6-1,TRBJ2-3,TRBD1,CASRDRITDTQYF,TGTGCCAGCAGGGACAGGATCACAGATACGCAGTATTTT
many,TRBV9,TRBJ2-1,NA,CASSVQYNEQFF,TGTGCCAGCAGCGTACAGTACAATGAGCAGTTCTTC
NA,TRBV9,TRBJ2-3,NA,CASSLRQGADAQYF,TGTGCCAGCAGCCTCAGACAAGGCGCAGATGCGCAGTATTTT
NA,TRBV12-3/TRBV12-4,TRBJ1-3,NA,CASSANSGRKSSGNTIYF,TGTGCCAGCAGCGCTAATAGCGGGAGAAAGAGCTCTGGAAACACCATATATTTT
NA,TRBV12-3/TRBV12-4,TRBJ1-2,NA,CASSFQGANYGYTF,TGTGCCAGCAGTTTTCAGGGAGCTAACTATGGCTACACCTTC
few,TRBV12-3/TRBV12-4,TRBJ1-1,NA,CASSTQYTEAFF,TGTGCCAGCAGCACTCAGTACACTGAAGCTTTCTTT
many,TRBV7-2,TRBJ2-7,NA,CASSPLGEVISYEQYF,TGTGCCAGCAGCCCCCTTGGGGAGGTTATCTCCTACGAGCAGTACTTC
many,TRBV7-2,TRBJ2-1,NA,CASSLEPRVTYNEQFF,TGTGCCAGCAGCTTAGAACCCAGGGTTACCTACAATGAGCAGTTCTTC
many,TRBV5-1,TRBJ2-3,NA,CASTVQEGATDTQYF,TGCGCCAGCACCGTCCAGGAGGGGGCAACAGATACGCAGTATTTT
many,TRBV2,TRBJ2-7,NA,CASRGISYEQYF,TGTGCCAGCAGAGGTATTTCCTACGAGCAGTACTTC